The clone carrying this TCR beta chain showed up just a few times. Germline V gives CDR1 LGHNA, CDR2 YNFKEQ. The germline V and J ends were trimmed by 2 bases and 1 base, with 15 bases remaining between them. The CDR3 covers 16 residues. This record belongs to a study of low-dose radiotherapy and immunotherapy resistance in tumors. On the study more broadly: Individuals in Cohort 2 had 1 Gy per fraction every two weeks, adding up to 13 Gy over 26 weeks. For four cycles from cycle 1 day 1, patients took 300 mg oral aspirin daily.

Documented time point: before trial treatment. Nivolumab, ipilimumab, aspirin, low-dose cyclophosphamide and low-dose radiotherapy were all administered to the donors. TRAV- and TRBV-specific primers primed first-strand cDNA, covering alpha and beta chains. Amplification of TCRs used a constant-region primer and V-primer adapter for approximately 19 PCR cycles. A single record per CDR3 protein comes from TCRdb applying MiXCR to the reads. The data contain over 70,000 distinct CDR3 sequences, less than 40% of them seen just once; the ten biggest clones take up around 10%. Sequencing used PBMCs, obtained before treatment. The V and J genes are TRBV4-2 and TRBJ2-7; a weak D match, TRBD1 (6 bases). This receptor was obtained from a female donor with ovarian cancer. CDR3 bases: TGTGCCAGCAGCCAACTAGGGGGAGATTATTCCTACGAGCAGTACTTC. This codes for CASSQLGGDYSYEQYF.